These 28 T cell receptor beta chains came from one sample sequenced in a study of identical twins. From the 5' RACE reads, TCRdb called clonotypes with MiXCR, one entry per CDR3 protein. The table records 450,000 to 650,000 distinct CDR3 sequences, 7.5% to 10% of them present only once. These data were also filed under a second study, of yellow fever vaccine responses in identical twins.

The specimen was PBMCs. The receptors shown here come from a young woman in good health.

This clonotype was detected many times. The chain has TRBV27 and TRBJ1-5; 10 positions agree with TRBD1. Germline loops: CDR1 MNHEY, CDR2 SMNVEV (reference sequence). V dropped 4 bases and J dropped 2; count of bases not matched to a gene: 2. The CDR3 loop spans 15 amino acids. CDR3 bases: TGTGCCAGCAGTTACGGGACAGGGGGCAATCAGCCCCAGCATTTT. This translates into CASSYGTGGNQPQHF.

In this sample, this clonotype turned up a few times. The chain joins TRBV27 to TRBJ2-1, with 10 positions matching TRBD2. Germline lookup yields CDR1 MNHEY and CDR2 SMNVEV (reference sequence). The V gene end was trimmed by 2 bases and the J gene end by 6 bases; junction bases not matched to a gene: 4. The CDR3 is made up of 15 amino acids. The CDR3 DNA reads as TGTGCCAGCAGTTTACGGCTAGCGGGAGTCAATGAGCAGTTCTTC. It codes for CASSLRLAGVNEQFF.

This clonotype has at least ten counts. The chain has TRBV25-1 and TRBJ2-5; 13 nucleotides match TRBD2. After removal of 3 bases from V and 0 bases from J, the junction contained 7 bases not matched to a gene. The CDR3 sequence is 18 residues long. CDR1 is MGHDK, CDR2 SYGVNS, per germline. The chain's CDR3 is CASSETSGRILYQETQYF. Here the CDR3 DNA reads TGTGCCAGCAGTGAGACTAGCGGGAGGATTCTGTACCAAGAGACCCAGTACTTC. Full variable domain (outside the CDR3, taken from reference TRBV25-1 and TRBJ2-5): EADIYQTPRYLVIGTGKKITLECSQTMGHDKMYWYQQDPGMELHLIHYSYGVNSTEKGDLSSESTVSRIRTEHFPLTLESARPSHTSQYLCASSETSGRILYQETQYFGPGTRLLVL.

The J gene is TRBJ2-2, the V gene TRBV30; TRBD2 matches 7 bases. The CDR3 is 13 residues long. With 4 bases clipped from V and 3 bases from J, the junction kept 2 bases outside the gene matches. CDR1 and CDR2 (germline): GTSNPN, SVGIG (reference sequence). CDR3 protein: CAWITSDTGELFF. CDR3 in DNA: TGTGCCTGGATTACTAGCGACACCGGGGAGCTGTTTTTT.

This clonotype is a singleton in its sample. This rearrangement joins TRBV29-1 to TRBJ2-1; 10 bases are shared with TRBD2. The trim removed 1 base at V and 8 bases at J, leaving 8 bases unmatched. This CDR3 comprises 15 residues. The V gene's germline CDR1 is SQVTM and CDR2 ANQGSEA. The CDR3 DNA follows: TGCAGCGTTGAAGGACTAGCGGGTGGTTACTATGAGCAGTTCTTC. Protein: CSVEGLAGGYYEQFF.

This clonotype was picked up many times. The chain uses TRBV20-1 and TRBJ2-5; 7 bases align to TRBD2. CDR1 is DFQATT, CDR2 SNEGSKA, per germline (reference sequence). The junction had 1 base not matched to a gene; V was cut back by 5 bases and J by 4 bases. The CDR3 length is 11 residues. The CDR3 loop reads CSAGGVETQYF. In DNA form, the CDR3 reads TGCAGTGCTGGGGGGGTAGAGACCCAGTACTTC.

At least ten counts were recorded for this clonotype. The chain joins TRBV7-8 to TRBJ2-7; possibly TRBD1 for D (5 bases). V lost 5 bases, J lost 2 bases, and 25 bases lay in between. Germline V gene sequence: CDR1 SGHVS, CDR2 FQNEAQ. The CDR3 has 18 amino acids. CDR3 loop: CASSLPEGSGQVTYEQYF. The CDR3 DNA is TGTGCCAGCAGCCTACCTGAAGGATCAGGACAAGTGACCTACGAGCAGTACTTC.

The chain carries TRBV10-1 and TRBJ2-1, with 8 bases lining up with TRBD2. Per the germline V gene, CDR1 is WNHNN and CDR2 is SYGVQD (reference sequence). V shed 0 bases, J shed 9 bases, and the junction held 7 bases outside the gene matches. The CDR3 has 15 amino acids. The chain's CDR3 is CASSESFGRAPEQFF. Here the CDR3 DNA reads TGCGCCAGCAGTGAGTCTTTCGGGAGGGCCCCTGAGCAGTTCTTC.

This clonotype has at least ten counts. The chain links TRBV4-2 to TRBJ2-7; D unresolved. The CDR3 length is 14 residues. CDR1 and CDR2 (germline): LGHNA, YNFKEQ. Trimming pared 0 bases from V and 2 bases from J, leaving 8 bases between. The CDR3 DNA reads as TGTGCCAGCAGCCAAGAGGGCGTCACCTACGAGCAGTACTTC. Its protein is CASSQEGVTYEQYF.

In its sample, this clonotype was seen a few times. The chain is built from TRBV20-1 and TRBJ2-1; 9 bases match TRBD2. Germline CDR1 DFQATT, CDR2 SNEGSKA (reference sequence). The CDR3 contains 14 residues. Germline trimming cut 4 bases from V and 3 bases from J; bases unmatched to any gene: 4. The CDR3 nucleotides read TGCAGTGCTACGATAGCGGGGGTCTACAATGAGCAGTTCTTC. The encoded protein is CSATIAGVYNEQFF.

This chain links TRBV5-1 with TRBJ2-6; D not certain. V lost 5 bases and J lost 2, with 8 bases in between. The CDR3 sequence is 14 residues long. CDR1 and CDR2 (germline): SGHRS, YFSETQ. The CDR3 DNA reads as TGCGCCAGCAGGATTGGTGCTGGGGCCAACGTCCTGACTTTC. It yields the protein CASRIGAGANVLTF.

This clonotype was detected many times. The rearrangement links TRBV10-3 to TRBJ2-3; 8 bases match TRBD2. CDR1 ENHRY and CDR2 SYGVKD come from the germline V gene. The CDR3 has 15 residues. Trimming removed 4 bases from V and 4 bases from J; junction bases left unmatched: 7. The CDR3 spells CAISVAGGPPDTQYF. CDR3 coding DNA: TGTGCCATCAGTGTCGCGGGAGGCCCCCCAGATACGCAGTATTTT.

This clonotype was counted ten times or more. The chain carries TRBV27 and TRBJ1-2; a weak D match, TRBD1 (6 bases). The CDR3 runs 13 residues. V was shortened by 6 bases and J by 6 bases, with 14 bases between the two germline ends. Germline values: CDR1 MNHEY, CDR2 SMNVEV (reference sequence). Written as DNA, the CDR3 is TGTGCCAGCAGAAACAGGGTTAAGGATGGCTACACCTTC. It specifies CASRNRVKDGYTF.

This sequence joins TRBV5-1 and TRBJ2-2; no definite D call. V lost 1 base, J lost 0 bases, and 13 bases lay in between. This CDR3 comprises 17 residues. The V gene's germline CDR1 is SGHRS and CDR2 YFSETQ. CDR3 sequence: CASSLLGWQTNTGELFF. The CDR3 nucleotides read TGCGCCAGCAGCTTGTTAGGGTGGCAGACGAACACCGGGGAGCTGTTTTTT.

The CDR3 here is CASNPRQIDNEQFF. For the CDR3, the DNA is TGTGCCAGCAACCCCCGTCAGATTGACAATGAGCAGTTCTTC. This chain connects TRBV12-3 or TRBV12-4 to TRBJ2-1; D is uncertain. The CDR3 covers 14 residues. Trimming cost V 7 bases and J 5 bases, with 15 bases left between them.

A single count supports this clonotype. The rearrangement links TRBV20-1 to TRBJ2-3; perhaps TRBD2 as D (5 bases). The CDR3 runs to 14 residues. Between the trimmed V and J ends, which lost 4 bases and 1 base, there was a span of 12 bases. Germline V gene sequence: CDR1 DFQATT, CDR2 SNEGSKA (reference sequence). The DNA of the CDR3 is TGCAGTGCTATGAGCGGTAGAGGCACAGATACGCAGTATTTT. Its protein is CSAMSGRGTDTQYF.

The CDR3 DNA reads as TGTGCCAGCAGTTCAGGGGGGACTTCGTTGAATGAGCAGTTCTTC. Amino acids: CASSSGGTSLNEQFF. J is TRBJ2-1 and V is TRBV13; perhaps TRBD1 as D (7 bases). CDR1 is PRHDT and CDR2 is FYEKMQ in the germline V gene (reference sequence). The CDR3 sequence is 15 residues long. V lost 6 bases, J lost 7 bases, and 19 bases lay in between.

The table lists this clonotype with a few counts. The chain carries TRBV20-1 and TRBJ2-5; no definite D call. Germline loops: CDR1 DFQATT, CDR2 SNEGSKA (reference sequence). The CDR3 extends over 12 amino acids. The V gene lost 2 bases and the J gene lost 4 bases, with 8 bases spanning the gap. Here the CDR3 reads CSARPNLETQYF. The CDR3 DNA follows: TGCAGTGCTAGACCTAATCTAGAGACCCAGTACTTC.

The rearrangement joins TRBV24-1 to TRBJ2-3, with 10 bases that match TRBD2. The CDR3 is 17 amino acids. CDR1 and CDR2 (germline): KGHDR, SFDVKD. Trimming took 4 bases from V and 6 from J; bases not matched to a gene: 12. This CDR3 is CATSDQSGRASGDTQYF. DNA for the CDR3: TGTGCCACCAGTGACCAGAGCGGGAGGGCCAGCGGGGATACGCAGTATTTT.

The rearrangement links TRBV6-1 to TRBJ2-3; tentatively, D is TRBD2 (6 bases). The CDR3 sequence is 15 residues long. Trimming took 6 bases from V and 2 from J, leaving 15 bases between them. Per the germline V gene, CDR1 is MNHNS and CDR2 is SASEGT. The CDR3 here is CASSLLAAPTDTQYF. The CDR3 bases are TGTGCCAGCAGCCTACTAGCAGCTCCCACAGATACGCAGTATTTT.

This clonotype has a count of ten or more. This chain connects TRBV29-1 to TRBJ2-7; TRBD1 or TRBD2 may be the D gene (6 bases each). The CDR3 extends over 13 amino acids. Trimming left V 6 bases short and J 0 bases short, with 12 bases between. The germline CDR1 and CDR2 sequences are SQVTM and ANQGSEA. In DNA form, the CDR3 reads TGCAGCGTCGGAGGGGGTCTCTCCTACGAGCAGTACTTC. It codes for CSVGGGLSYEQYF.

This rearrangement joins TRBV9 to TRBJ2-3; D gene uncertain. V lost 0 bases and J lost 6, with 17 bases in between. CDR3 size: 16 residues. CDR1 and CDR2 (germline): SGDLS, YYNGEE. CDR3 coding DNA: TGTGCCAGCAGCGTAGGTCGGAGTAGCAGACATGATACGCAGTATTTT. Its protein product is CASSVGRSSRHDTQYF.

The J gene is TRBJ2-3, the V gene TRBV29-1; D not certain. CDR1 is SQVTM and CDR2 is ANQGSEA in the germline V gene. The CDR3 is made up of 12 amino acids. V was pared by 5 bases and J by 2 bases, with 8 bases between. CDR3 sequence reads: CSVTSNTDTQYF. CDR3 sequence (DNA): TGCAGCGTTACCTCCAACACAGATACGCAGTATTTT.

The chain recombines TRBV5-5 with TRBJ2-7; 9 positions agree with TRBD1. CDR1 and CDR2 from the germline V gene are SGHKS and YYEKEE (reference sequence). The ends lost 4 bases at V and 7 bases at J; junction bases unmatched: 9. This CDR3 spans 14 amino acids. The CDR3 is CASSVLAGTGEQYF. CDR3 DNA sequence: TGTGCCAGCAGCGTATTAGCCGGGACAGGGGAGCAGTACTTC.

There are many counts of this clonotype. The rearrangement links TRBV2 to TRBJ1-3, with D possibly being TRBD1 (6 bases). V was pared by 6 bases and J by 1 base, with 10 bases between. The CDR3 extends over 14 amino acids. The germline CDR1 and CDR2 sequences are SNHLY and FYNNEI. The CDR3 coding sequence is TGTGCCAGCAGGATACAGGGATCTGGAAACACCATATATTTT. Translating gives CASRIQGSGNTIYF. The whole variable domain, filled in from reference TRBV2 and TRBJ1-3, reads EPEVTQTPSHQVTQMGQEVILRCVPISNHLYFYWYRQILGQKVEFLVSFYNNEISEKSEIFDDQFSVERPDGSNFTLKIRSTKLEDSAMYFCASRIQGSGNTIYFGEGSWLTVV.

As regards this clonotype: This CDR3 is missing its conserved last phenylalanine or tryptophan, likely due to a read error. No DNA is shown, since the ends of the CDR3 on it are uncertain; the CDR3 is the one TCRdb lists. The rearrangement uses TRBV3-1 and TRBJ2-1. Germline assignment: CDR1 LGHDT and CDR2 YNNKEL (reference sequence). A total of 13 residues make up the CDR3, ends included. CDR3 region: CASSQDTVAVVFL.

The rearrangement links TRBV27 to TRBJ2-1; unclear D gene. Germline CDR1 MNHEY, CDR2 SMNVEV (reference sequence). Trimming took 6 bases from V and 9 from J, leaving 9 bases between them. This CDR3 has 11 amino acids. The CDR3 loop is CASRHMSEQFF. CDR3 nucleotide sequence: TGTGCCAGCAGGCATATGAGTGAGCAGTTCTTC.

This clonotype was seen ten or more times. The rearrangement uses TRBV5-1 and TRBJ2-3; D could derive from TRBD1 or TRBD2 (6 bases each). Germline-derived CDR1 and CDR2 are SGHRS and YFSETQ. V gave up 3 bases and J gave up 2 bases, with 7 bases separating them. There are 13 residues in the CDR3. The CDR3 sequence: CASSSGATDTQYF. In DNA form, the CDR3 reads TGCGCCAGCAGCTCGGGGGCCACAGATACGCAGTATTTT.